Shown below are 15 T cell receptor beta chains from a single sample sequenced in a study of blood T cell repertoires in COVID-19. Method: immunoSEQ multiplex PCR; TCRdb's copy keeps in-frame clones and lacks some. The sample contains 350,000 to 400,000 clones, roughly nine tenths of which appear only once. Sequencing used peripheral blood. The receptor source for this set is a woman younger than 45 with COVID-19, enrolled during active disease.

This chain joins TRBV27 and TRBJ2-3; the D gene is possibly TRBD2 (6 bases). CDR3 size: 17 residues. Trimming shortened V by 5 bases and J by 0 bases, and 18 bases separated the two germline ends. In germline, CDR1 is MNHEY, CDR2 SMNVEV (reference sequence). This CDR3 reads CASSPTSTSPSTDTQYF. CDR3 nucleotides: TGTGCCAGCAGTCCGACCTCCACTAGCCCCAGCACAGATACGCAGTATTTT.

The chain couples TRBV6-5 to TRBJ1-4, with D hard to call. The CDR3 spans 16 residues. Trimming stripped 4 bases from V and 0 bases from J, with 12 bases between. CDR1 MNHEY and CDR2 SVGAGI come from the germline V gene. CDR3 in amino acids: CASSSFYSATNEKLFF. The CDR3 DNA reads TGTGCCAGCAGTTCTTTCTACAGTGCAACTAATGAAAAACTGTTTTTT.

The V gene is TRBV5-4, the J gene TRBJ2-7, with TRBD1 matching over 7 bases. This CDR3 has 17 amino acids. Germline lookup yields CDR1 SGHNT and CDR2 YYREEE (reference sequence). V gave up 0 bases and J gave up 3 bases; unmatched junction bases: 12. CDR3 protein: CASSLDPGTVKGYEQYF. The DNA for the CDR3 is TGTGCCAGCAGCTTGGACCCTGGGACAGTTAAGGGCTACGAGCAGTACTTC.

V usage is TRBV5-8 and J usage is TRBJ2-7, with TRBD2 as a possible D gene (6 bases). There are 18 residues in the CDR3. Germline CDR1 is SGHTS and CDR2 is YDEGEE. The V end was cut by 0 bases, the J end by 5 bases, with 24 bases between. The CDR3 protein is CASSLGPPFAVGLHEQYF. The CDR3 nucleotides are TGTGCCAGCAGCTTGGGTCCCCCTTTTGCGGTAGGACTACACGAGCAGTACTTC.

The chain joins TRBV27 to TRBJ2-2, with 7 bases identical to TRBD2. The CDR3 extends over 20 amino acids. Germline CDR1 MNHEY, CDR2 SMNVEV (reference sequence). Trimming removed 0 bases from V and 0 bases from J; junction bases left unmatched: 13. The CDR3 region is CASSLSNWASGITNTGELFF. CDR3 bases: TGTGCCAGCAGTTTATCGAATTGGGCTAGCGGCATTACGAACACCGGGGAGCTGTTTTTT.

The V call is TRBV7-8, the J call TRBJ1-1, with D possibly being TRBD1 (5 bases). CDR1 SGHVS and CDR2 FQNEAQ come from the germline V gene. The CDR3 extends over 15 amino acids. V lost 2 bases, J lost 3 bases, and 13 bases lay in between. The chain's CDR3 is CASSLMGPGDTEAFF. Written as DNA, the CDR3 is TGTGCCAGCAGCTTAATGGGGCCGGGGGACACTGAAGCTTTCTTT.

The V call is TRBV2, the J call TRBJ1-5, with 9 bases that match TRBD1. Germline CDR1 reads SNHLY; CDR2 reads FYNNEI. The CDR3 totals 15 residues. V was clipped by 8 bases and J by 6 bases; unmatched bases: 11. The CDR3 region is CASLKEGQGSQPQHF. The DNA for the CDR3 is TGTGCCAGCCTCAAGGAGGGACAGGGAAGTCAGCCCCAGCATTTT.

This clone was observed a few times. This chain connects TRBV7-2 to TRBJ1-5, with 9 bases that match TRBD1. There are 17 residues in the CDR3. The ends lost 5 bases at V and 6 bases at J; junction bases unmatched: 14. Germline V gives CDR1 SGHTA, CDR2 FQGNSA. As DNA, the CDR3 is TGTGCCAGCAGCGGTTTTTTAGGACAGGGGAGGAGTCAGCCCCAGCATTTT. Translation gives CASSGFLGQGRSQPQHF.

The DNA of the CDR3 is TGTGCCAGCACCCTGCGGGGGGCTGGTGGTGGCTACACCTTC. It encodes CASTLRGAGGGYTF. The chain links TRBV9 to TRBJ1-2; a possible D gene is TRBD1 (6 bases). The V end lost 6 bases, the J end lost 7 bases, and 19 bases lay between the germline ends. The CDR3 extends over 14 amino acids. Germline assignment: CDR1 SGDLS and CDR2 YYNGEE.

The chain is built from TRBV7-9 and TRBJ2-7; D unclear. CDR1 SEHNR and CDR2 FQNEAQ come from the germline V gene (reference sequence). This CDR3 is built from 11 residues. The V and J ends lost 3 bases and 7 bases respectively, with 7 bases between them. This CDR3 reads CASSLSGEQYF. The CDR3 DNA reads TGTGCCAGCAGCTTGTCCGGGGAGCAGTACTTC.

The genes are TRBV5-8 and TRBJ1-5; a weak D match, TRBD1 (5 bases). Germline values: CDR1 SGHTS, CDR2 YDEGEE. The CDR3 contains 15 residues. Trimming cost V 1 base and J 9 bases, with 17 bases left between them. Here the CDR3 DNA reads TGTGCCAGCAGCTTGATTGCGGGACGATCGGGGCCCCAGCATTTT. This codes for CASSLIAGRSGPQHF.

The V gene is TRBV7-9, the J gene TRBJ2-7; a weak D match, TRBD2 (5 bases). The germline gives CDR1 SEHNR, CDR2 FQNEAQ (reference sequence). The CDR3 extends over 15 amino acids. The ends were cut back, 0 bases at V and 0 bases at J, with 9 bases in the middle. CDR3 in amino acids: CASSLAGGRSYEQYF. For the CDR3, the DNA is TGTGCCAGCAGCTTAGCTGGAGGCCGCTCCTACGAGCAGTACTTC.

The chain has TRBV2 and TRBJ1-1; TRBD1 agrees at 12 bases. Germline V CDR1 and CDR2: SNHLY, FYNNEI. V dropped 6 bases and J dropped 10; count of bases not matched to a gene: 0. CDR3 length: 11 amino acids. The DNA for the CDR3 is TGTGCCAGCAGGGGACAGGGGGCAGCTTTCTTT. Its translation is CASRGQGAAFF.

The V call is TRBV5-5, the J call TRBJ2-7, with 9 bases aligning to TRBD1. Germline V gives CDR1 SGHKS, CDR2 YYEKEE (reference sequence). V was pared by 1 base and J by 3 bases, with 11 bases of the junction left unmatched. CDR3 size: 17 residues. CDR3 in amino acids: CASSLKISTGGLYEQYV. DNA for the CDR3: TGTGCCAGCAGCTTGAAAATTTCGACAGGGGGTCTCTACGAGCAGTACGTC.

This clone has just a few counts. The chain is built from TRBV3-1 (or the pseudogene TRBV3-2) and TRBJ1-1; TRBD1 might be the D (6 bases). Trimming left V 5 bases short and J 3 bases short, with 13 bases between. The CDR3 loop spans 14 amino acids. CDR1 is LGHDT, CDR2 YNNKEL, per germline (reference sequence). CDR3: CASSDTGKDTEAFF. The CDR3 DNA reads as TGTGCCAGCAGCGATACAGGGAAGGACACTGAAGCTTTCTTT.